This TCR beta chain was identified during a study of cytomegalovirus exposure and HLA in healthy donors. This CDR3 has 18 residues. Germline loops: CDR1 SGHVS, CDR2 FNYEAQ. The trim removed 1 base at V and 5 bases at J, leaving 13 bases unmatched. The study ran its PCR with 60 Vbeta and 13 Jbeta primers. The data were produced by immunoSEQ multiplex PCR, yet TCRdb's version contains in-frame clones alone and is incomplete. This table has about 130,000 clones, 65% to 90% appearing once. Sequencing was carried out using PBMCs. The rearrangement joins TRBV7-6 to TRBJ1-4; 7 nucleotides agree with TRBD1. The TCR sequence derives from a girl aged 2-9 years in good health and CMV-seronegative. CDR3 bases: TGTGCCAGCAGCTTAGTCCCACGGGAGGGACAGCTAAATGAAAAACTGTTTTTT. Residues: CASSLVPREGQLNEKLFF.